Listed below are T cell receptor beta chains from one sample, sequenced in a study of shared clonotypes between healthy human individuals. Measured with immunoSEQ multiplex PCR; TCRdb has only the in-frame clones, and not every one. The sample carries over a million clones, approximately 68% recorded once. The sequenced sample consisted of memory CD4+ T cells sorted from blood. The receptors come from a man aged 18 to 30 in good health. Each CDR3 is given with its conserved first and last residue. The D gene is left open where the match is weak. Clone size appears in some rows only: once, few, many, or a class for an expanded clone.

TGCGCCAGCAGCTTGGACAGGGGAGGTAGCAATCAGCCCCAGCATTTT	CASSLDRGGSNQPQHF	TRBV4-3	TRBD1	TRBJ1-5	-
TGTGCCAGCAGCGTAGACAGGGACACCATATATTTT	CASSVDRDTIYF	TRBV9	-	TRBJ1-3	-
TGTGCCAGCAATGGGTGGAACACTGAAGCTTTCTTT	CASNGWNTEAFF	TRBV6-6	-	TRBJ1-1	-
TGCAGCGGTAATAAGGCCGGGCAAGAGACCCAGTACTTC	CSGNKAGQETQYF	TRBV29-1	-	TRBJ2-5	-
TGTGCCTGGAGTCCCGCCGGGCAGGGCTCCGGGGAGCTGTTTTTT	CAWSPAGQGSGELFF	TRBV30	-	TRBJ2-2	-
TGTGCCAGCAGCTTACAGGGGCTGAACACTGAAGCTTTCTTT	CASSLQGLNTEAFF	TRBV7-9	-	TRBJ1-1	-
TGTGCTAGTGGTTTCAATCTAGCGGGAAACACCGGGGAGCTGTTTTTT	CASGFNLAGNTGELFF	TRBV12-5	TRBD2	TRBJ2-2	-
TGTGCCTGGAGCGGGGACAGGGACAGTCAGCCCCAGCATTTT	CAWSGDRDSQPQHF	TRBV30	TRBD1	TRBJ1-5	few
TGTGCCAGCAGCCCTACTGGAGCGGGGGAGACCCAGTACTTC	CASSPTGAGETQYF	TRBV7-9	TRBD2	TRBJ2-5	-
TGTGCCAGCTCACCAAATTCGCCGGGAGGGCCCGGCGAGCAGTACTTC	CASSPNSPGGPGEQYF	TRBV18	TRBD2	TRBJ2-7	-
TGTGCCAGCAGCCAGGGGTTTGGACAGGTGAACACTGAAGCTTTCTTT	CASSQGFGQVNTEAFF	TRBV5-4	TRBD1	TRBJ1-1	once
TGCGCCGGGACTAGCCAAGAGACCCAGTACTTC	CAGTSQETQYF	TRBV30	TRBD2	TRBJ2-5	-
TGTGCCAGCAGCCAAGCGGGGGGGCAGGGTCGGCAGTTCTTC	CASSQAGGQGRQFF	TRBV7-9	TRBD2	TRBJ2-1	-
TGCGCCAGCAGCTCCCTTGGGCAGGGGGCGTGGGATACGCAGTATTTT	CASSSLGQGAWDTQYF	TRBV5-1	TRBD1	TRBJ2-3	-
TGTGCCAGCCATACCGGGACTAGCGGGGGCCACGAGCAGTACTTC	CASHTGTSGGHEQYF	TRBV18	TRBD2	TRBJ2-7	-
TGTGCCAGCTCACCGGGGGGCGAAGATACGCAGTATTTT	CASSPGGEDTQYF	TRBV18	-	TRBJ2-3	-
TGTGCCAGCAGTGAAAGGGTACAGCTCTATGGCTACACCTTC	CASSERVQLYGYTF	TRBV25-1	-	TRBJ1-2	once
TGTGCCAGCAGGCCACTTAGCGGGACTACCGGGGAGCTGTTTTTT	CASRPLSGTTGELFF	TRBV13	TRBD2	TRBJ2-2	-
TGTGCCAGTAGTATAGAAACAAGCCCTAACTATGGCTACACCTTC	CASSIETSPNYGYTF	TRBV19	-	TRBJ1-2	-
TGTGCCTGCCTCGGACTAGCGGGCCGCACAGATACGCAGTATTTT	CACLGLAGRTDTQYF	TRBV30	TRBD2	TRBJ2-3	-
TGTGCCAGCAGCCGGCGGACCCCCGGGACTAGCGCCAGCGAGCAGTACTTC	CASSRRTPGTSASEQYF	TRBV11-2	TRBD2	TRBJ2-7	-
TGTGCCAGTAGTATCTTCTTCACGGGAACCGGGGAGCTGTTTTTT	CASSIFFTGTGELFF	TRBV19	-	TRBJ2-2	few
TGTGCCAGCAGTTACAAGGTCGGGATATCCTACAATGAGCAGTTCTTC	CASSYKVGISYNEQFF	TRBV6-5	-	TRBJ2-1	once
TGTGCCAGCGGGGGACGGTCAAATCAGCCCCAGTATTTT	CASGGRSNQPQYF	TRBV28	-	TRBJ2-3	-
TGCGCCAGCAGCCAAGAGAGCTCTAACTATGGCTACACCTTC	CASSQESSNYGYTF	TRBV4-1	-	TRBJ1-2	-
TGTGCCAGCGAAACAGGAAATTCACCCCTCCACTTT	CASETGNSPLHF	TRBV6-6	-	TRBJ1-6	few
TGTGCCAGTAGTGTAGTGGCAGTCACGGGGGAGCTGTTTTTT	CASSVVAVTGELFF	TRBV19	-	TRBJ2-2	once
TGTGCCAGCCTCGGACTAGCGGGGGGCCTACCAGATACGCAGTATTTT	CASLGLAGGLPDTQYF	TRBV2	TRBD2	TRBJ2-3	-
TGCGCCAGCACTGGACAGGGGAACACTGAAGCTTTCTTT	CASTGQGNTEAFF	TRBV5-1	TRBD1	TRBJ1-1	-
TGTGCCAGCTCACCAAAAAAGACTGATGGCTACACCTTC	CASSPKKTDGYTF	TRBV18	-	TRBJ1-2	once
TGTGCCATCAGTTTTACTAGCGGTGAGGGCTACGAGCAGTACTTC	CAISFTSGEGYEQYF	TRBV10-3	TRBD2	TRBJ2-7	-
TGCGCCAGCAGCGAAGGACTCTACGAGCAGTACTTC	CASSEGLYEQYF	TRBV5-1	-	TRBJ2-7	-
TGTGCCAGCAGCCCCAATAAGGGGAATGAGCAGTTCTTC	CASSPNKGNEQFF	TRBV13	-	TRBJ2-1	-
TGCGCCAGCAGCTTTTCGAGGGGAGGGGATGAAAAACTGTTTTTT	CASSFSRGGDEKLFF	TRBV5-1	-	TRBJ1-4	-
TGTGCCAGCAGCCTTCATTCGAACACCGGGGAGCTGTTTTTT	CASSLHSNTGELFF	TRBV11-2	-	TRBJ2-2	-
TGTGCCAGCAGTGCCACCGCGGCACTCAAGTACTTC	CASSATAALKYF	TRBV28	-	TRBJ2-7	many
TGTGCCAGCAGTGTGGGGAGGTCTCTGGGACAGGGCGGAAACACCATATATTTT	CASSVGRSLGQGGNTIYF	TRBV6-1	TRBD1	TRBJ1-3	-
TGTGCCAGCAGTTTACCTAGCGGGCGGTACAATGAGCAGTTCTTC	CASSLPSGRYNEQFF	TRBV28	TRBD2	TRBJ2-1	-
TGCGCCAGCAGCTTGAGAAGCGCAACTAATGAAAAACTGTTTTTT	CASSLRSATNEKLFF	TRBV5-1	-	TRBJ1-4	-
TGTGCCAGTAGTAGCACCGGGACAGGGGGAACGCACACTGAAGCTTTCTTT	CASSSTGTGGTHTEAFF	TRBV19	TRBD1	TRBJ1-1	few
TGTGCCAGCAGTGAAAATCGGGCACTCTCAATTTCAAATGGCTACACCTTC	CASSENRALSISNGYTF	TRBV6-1	-	TRBJ1-2	once
TGTGCCAGCAGCTTCGGGGGACCAAAAGAGCAGTACTTC	CASSFGGPKEQYF	TRBV7-6	-	TRBJ2-7	-